These 13 T cell receptor beta chains were all obtained from the same sample, sequenced in a study of CD8 T cells in ankylosing spondylitis. What these receptors recognize is not known. From the 5' RACE reads, TCRdb called clonotypes with MiXCR, one entry per CDR3 protein. The profile shows 450,000 to 550,000 distinct CDR3 sequences, 5.3% of them singletons. Study-level results: Ankylosing spondylitis blood seemed to carry a telltale TCR beta motif made of eight or nine highly homologous variants.

The sequenced sample was blood, either unsorted or a sorted T cell fraction (not recorded which). These receptors all stem from a male donor with ankylosing spondylitis.

This clonotype was counted at least ten times. The V call is TRBV25-1, the J call TRBJ1-2; unclear D gene. Per germline, CDR1 MGHDK and CDR2 SYGVNS. This CDR3 is 13 amino acids long. Deletions cut 3 bases from V and 5 bases from J, with 10 bases between. CDR3 in amino acids: CASSEPVTYGYTF. The CDR3, as DNA: TGTGCCAGCAGTGAGCCCGTAACATATGGCTACACCTTC.

This chain uses TRBV28 with TRBJ1-1; tentatively, D is TRBD1 (5 bases). CDR1 is MDHEN, CDR2 SYDVKM, per germline. The V end lost 6 bases, the J end lost 8 bases, and 22 bases lay between the germline ends. The CDR3 contains 15 residues. Here the CDR3 reads CASSPSGGAVWEAFF. As DNA, the CDR3 is TGTGCCAGCAGCCCTTCTGGCGGGGCGGTGTGGGAAGCTTTCTTT.

The chain links TRBV15 to TRBJ2-1; TRBD2 agrees at 8 bases. V was pared by 2 bases and J by 5 bases, with 14 bases of the junction left unmatched. The CDR3 loop spans 18 amino acids. Germline V gives CDR1 LNHNV, CDR2 YYDKDF (reference sequence). CDR3 in amino acids: CATSRRTPSGGLDNEQFF. The DNA of the CDR3 is TGTGCCACCAGCAGAAGGACTCCTTCGGGAGGGCTTGACAATGAGCAGTTCTTC.

This clonotype was seen at least ten times. The chain has TRBV7-9 and TRBJ2-2; no definite D call. This CDR3 has 15 amino acids. In germline, CDR1 is SEHNR, CDR2 FQNEAQ (reference sequence). V dropped 5 bases and J dropped 2 bases, with 12 bases sitting between them. CDR3 nucleotides: TGTGCCAGCAGCCTCCGGCGCACTAACACCGGGGAGCTGTTTTTT. Its protein product is CASSLRRTNTGELFF.

This clonotype was picked up many times. The V gene is TRBV20-1, the J gene TRBJ1-1; D ambiguous. The CDR3 length is 13 residues. CDR1 is DFQATT, CDR2 SNEGSKA, per germline (reference sequence). The ends were cut back, 5 bases at V and 4 bases at J, with 14 bases in the middle. The chain's CDR3 is CSACTQVGTEAFF. CDR3 sequence (DNA): TGCAGTGCTTGTACTCAGGTGGGCACTGAAGCTTTCTTT.

The chain employs TRBV11-2 and TRBJ1-1, with 10 bases identical to TRBD1. J was trimmed by 3 bases and V by 6 bases; bases with no gene match: 13. This CDR3 spans 17 amino acids. Looked up from germline, CDR1 is SGHAT and CDR2 is FQNNGV. In nucleotides, the CDR3 is TGTGCCAGCAGGCCTAGACAGGGGGCTCGGGGGGACACTGAAGCTTTCTTT. Its translation is CASRPRQGARGDTEAFF.

About this clonotype: This may be a read error, as it is one base from a much larger clone. The chain has TRBV4-3 and TRBJ2-1; possibly TRBD1 or TRBD2 for D (5 bases each). TRBJ2-7 explains the end of the DNA better; the J call may be wrong. The CDR3 spans 15 residues. Germline values: CDR1 LGHNA, CDR2 YSLEER. CDR3 sequence reads: CASSLRDHRDYEQYF. The CDR3 DNA reads as TGCGCCAGCAGCCTCCGGGACCACAGAGATTATGAGCAGTACTTC.

This clonotype came up many times. V is TRBV20-1 and J is TRBJ2-7; 10 positions agree with TRBD1. CDR3 length: 14 residues. The V and J ends lost 2 bases and 0 bases, in that order; junction bases with no gene match: 1. The germline V gene encodes CDR1 DFQATT and CDR2 SNEGSKA (reference sequence). The CDR3 protein is CSARRQGASYEQYF. CDR3 nucleotide sequence: TGCAGTGCTAGACGACAGGGGGCCTCCTACGAGCAGTACTTC.

Ten or more counts support this clonotype. The rearrangement uses TRBV14 and TRBJ1-1, with D unclear. V lost 2 bases and J lost 3, with 10 bases in between. From germline, CDR1 is SGHDN and CDR2 FVKESK. CDR3 length: 14 residues. Here the CDR3 reads CASSQSAGYTEAFF. CDR3 DNA: TGTGCCAGCAGCCAATCGGCGGGGTACACTGAAGCTTTCTTT.

This clonotype occurred many times. The rearrangement joins TRBV5-6 to TRBJ1-1, with a possible D match to TRBD1 (6 bases). There are 14 residues in the CDR3. V dropped 3 bases and J dropped 3 bases, with 12 bases sitting between them. The V gene's germline CDR1 is SGHDT and CDR2 YYEEEE. CDR3 sequence: CASSWQGIDTEAFF. The CDR3 nucleotides are TGTGCCAGCAGCTGGCAGGGGATTGACACTGAAGCTTTCTTT.

This clonotype was picked up a small number of times. The chain links TRBV4-3 to TRBJ2-3, with D perhaps assigned TRBD1 or TRBD2 (6 bases each). Per germline, CDR1 LGHNA and CDR2 YSLEER. The CDR3 runs to 15 residues. Trimming stripped 3 bases from V and 2 bases from J, with 12 bases between. CDR3 region: CASSQEGGPTDTQYF. DNA for the CDR3: TGCGCCAGCAGCCAGGAGGGGGGACCCACAGATACGCAGTATTTT.

This clonotype was seen many times. The chain employs TRBV4-3 and TRBJ2-5, with 8 bases lining up with TRBD1. Germline CDR1 and CDR2: LGHNA and YSLEER. After removal of 0 bases from V and 5 bases from J, the junction contained 8 bases not matched to a gene. The CDR3 consists of 16 residues. The CDR3 region has the DNA TGCGCCAGCAGCCAAGACCCCCGGACAGGGCTCGAGACCCAGTACTTC. Translation: CASSQDPRTGLETQYF.

This clonotype was seen many times. The chain is built from TRBV29-1 and TRBJ2-6; no clear D gene. Trimming left V 2 bases short and J 2 bases short, with 7 bases between. CDR3 length: 14 amino acids. The germline V gene encodes CDR1 SQVTM and CDR2 ANQGSEA. The CDR3 sequence: CSVERVAGANVLTF. The CDR3 DNA reads TGCAGCGTTGAACGAGTTGCTGGGGCCAACGTCCTGACTTTC.